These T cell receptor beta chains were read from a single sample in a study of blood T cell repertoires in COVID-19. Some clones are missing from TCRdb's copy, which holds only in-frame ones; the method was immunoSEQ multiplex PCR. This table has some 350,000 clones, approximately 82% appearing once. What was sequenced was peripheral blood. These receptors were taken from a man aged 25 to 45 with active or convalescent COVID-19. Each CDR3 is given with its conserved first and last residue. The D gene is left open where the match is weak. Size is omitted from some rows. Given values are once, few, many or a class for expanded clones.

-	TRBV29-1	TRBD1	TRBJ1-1	TGCAGCGGCCGGCGGGACAGCTACACTGAAGCTTTCTTT	CSGRRDSYTEAFF
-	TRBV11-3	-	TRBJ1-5	TGTGCCAGCAGCTTAGAGGTCAGGAGTGGGGCGGATCAGCCCCAGCATTTT	CASSLEVRSGADQPQHF
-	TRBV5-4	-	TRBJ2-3	TGTGCCAGCAGCCAGGATTACACAGATACGCAGTATTTT	CASSQDYTDTQYF
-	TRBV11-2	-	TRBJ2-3	TGTGCCAGCAGCCCCCGGGTTGGGCGGGCGTTCACAGATACGCAGTATTTT	CASSPRVGRAFTDTQYF
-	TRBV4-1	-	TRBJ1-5	TGCGCCAGCAGCCAAGATTGGAGGGAGGGACAGCCCCAGCATTTT	CASSQDWREGQPQHF
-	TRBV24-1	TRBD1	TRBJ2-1	TGTGCCACCAGTGTTTATGACAGGGACAATGAGCAGTTCTTC	CATSVYDRDNEQFF
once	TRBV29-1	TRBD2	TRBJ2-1	TGCAGCGTTGAAATGGGAGCGGGGGGCCTCCCCAGGACACATCGCAATGAGCAGTTCTTC	CSVEMGAGGLPRTHRNEQFF
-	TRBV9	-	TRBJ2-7	TGTGCCAGCAGCGTAGAGGGGGGACAGTTCTACGAGCAGTACTTC	CASSVEGGQFYEQYF
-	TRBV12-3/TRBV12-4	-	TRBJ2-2	TGTGCCAGCAGTTTAGCTAGCATCGGGGAGCTGTTTTTT	CASSLASIGELFF
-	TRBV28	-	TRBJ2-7	TGTGCCAGCGCTACCACCTCTAGATTCTACGAGCAGTACTTC	CASATTSRFYEQYF
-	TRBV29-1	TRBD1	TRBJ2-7	TGCAGCGTTGTACCGGGACAGGGGGCTTCGCAGTACTTC	CSVVPGQGASQYF
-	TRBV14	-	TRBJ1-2	TGTGCCAGCAGCCAAGTAGCCGGCTCCTATGGCTACACCTTC	CASSQVAGSYGYTF
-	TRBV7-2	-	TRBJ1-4	TGTGCCAGCAGCCCCACAGGGACATCTAATGAAAAACTGTTTTTT	CASSPTGTSNEKLFF
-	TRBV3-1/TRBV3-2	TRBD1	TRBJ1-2	TGTGCCAGCAGCCAGTGGGACAGGGGGCCCTCTGTATATGGCTACACCTTC	CASSQWDRGPSVYGYTF
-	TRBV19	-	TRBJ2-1	TGTGCCAGTAGGGGGGCCCCTTCGCCCAATGAGCAGTTCTTC	CASRGAPSPNEQFF
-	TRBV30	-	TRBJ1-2	TGTGCCTGGAGTAAGAGGCGGATAAACTATGGCTACACCTTC	CAWSKRRINYGYTF
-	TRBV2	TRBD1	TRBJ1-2	TGTGCCAGCAGGTCGGGGACAGGGGCTGCGGGCTACACCTTC	CASRSGTGAAGYTF
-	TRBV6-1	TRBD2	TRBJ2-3	TGTGCCAGCAGTGACGGGAGCGGGGGGTCCCTTGGGGTAGATACGCAGTATTTT	CASSDGSGGSLGVDTQYF
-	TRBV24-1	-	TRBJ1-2	TGTGCCACCAGTGATGCGTGGAACTATGGCTACACCTTC	CATSDAWNYGYTF
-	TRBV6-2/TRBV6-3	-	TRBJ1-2	TGTGCCAGCAGTGAGCCGGGACTTGCTGGCTACACCTTC	CASSEPGLAGYTF
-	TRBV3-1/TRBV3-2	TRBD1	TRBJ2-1	TGTGCCAGCAGCCCCGACAGGGACAATGAGCAGTTCTTC	CASSPDRDNEQFF
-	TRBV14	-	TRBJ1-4	TGTGCCAGCAGCCACCAAACAGGGTACGGTGAAAAACTGTTTTTT	CASSHQTGYGEKLFF
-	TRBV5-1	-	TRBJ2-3	TGCGCCAGCAGAGAGGGTCCCAGAAGCACAGATACGCAGTATTTT	CASREGPRSTDTQYF
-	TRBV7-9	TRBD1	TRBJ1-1	TGTGCCAGCAGCTTAGGGGGACAGGGCGAAGCTTTCTTT	CASSLGGQGEAFF
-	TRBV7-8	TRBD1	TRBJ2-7	TGTGCCAGCAGCCACGGACAGGGGGCGGGTGAGCAGTACTTC	CASSHGQGAGEQYF
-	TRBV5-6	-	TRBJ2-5	TGTGCCAGCAGCTTGGATGACTGGCAAGAGACCCAGTACTTC	CASSLDDWQETQYF
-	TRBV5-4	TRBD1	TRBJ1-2	TGTGCCAGCAGCGCGGACAGGGGGCTCTATGGCTACACCTTC	CASSADRGLYGYTF
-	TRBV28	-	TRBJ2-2	TGTGCCAGCAGGTTCCAACGAGGCACCGGGGAGCTGTTTTTT	CASRFQRGTGELFF
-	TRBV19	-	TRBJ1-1	TGTGCCAGTAGTATTCGCGCGGGTAGCACTGAAGCTTTCTTT	CASSIRAGSTEAFF
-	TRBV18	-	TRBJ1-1	TGTGCCAGCTCACCACCGAACAGCATGAACACTGAAGCTTTCTTT	CASSPPNSMNTEAFF
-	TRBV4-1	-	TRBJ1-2	TGCGCCAGCAGCCCCCCGCGAGGGGGTGCCTATGGCTACACCTTC	CASSPPRGGAYGYTF
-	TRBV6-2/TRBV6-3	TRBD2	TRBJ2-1	TGTGCCAGCAGTCAATACAAGGGCGGGAGTTCCTACAATGAGCAGTTCTTC	CASSQYKGGSSYNEQFF
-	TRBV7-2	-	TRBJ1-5	TGTGCCAGCGCCCTCATATCGGGGAATCAGCCCCAGCATTTT	CASALISGNQPQHF
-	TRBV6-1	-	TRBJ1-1	TGTGCCAGCAGTGAGCAGAATCTAGTGAACACTGAAGCTTTCTTT	CASSEQNLVNTEAFF
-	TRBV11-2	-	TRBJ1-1	TGTGCCAGCAGCTACCAGGGCCAGGACACTGAAGCTTTCTTT	CASSYQGQDTEAFF
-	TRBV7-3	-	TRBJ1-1	TGTGCCAGCAGCTTAACGCCAAGGGGCACTGAAGCTTTCTTT	CASSLTPRGTEAFF
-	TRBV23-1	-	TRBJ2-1	TGCGCCAGCAGTCTTAGGGGTCCCTTGCGGGAGCAGTTCTTC	CASSLRGPLREQFF
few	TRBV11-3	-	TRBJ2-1	TGTGCCAGCAGCTTAGGCCTAGGCTCGGATGAGCAGTTCTTC	CASSLGLGSDEQFF
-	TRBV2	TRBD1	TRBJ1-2	TGTGCCAGCAGCCTTCTGGGACAGAGTAACTATGGCTACACCTTC	CASSLLGQSNYGYTF
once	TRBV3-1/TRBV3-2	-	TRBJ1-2	TGTGCCAGCAGCCAAGCCCTTTCAGATGGCTACACCTTC	CASSQALSDGYTF
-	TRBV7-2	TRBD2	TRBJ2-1	TGTGCCAGCAGCTTAGCGGGCGGGGGTCCGTACAATGAGCAGTTCTTC	CASSLAGGGPYNEQFF
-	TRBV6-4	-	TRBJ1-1	TGTGCCAGCAGCCCAACCTACCTGGACACTGAAGCTTTCTTT	CASSPTYLDTEAFF
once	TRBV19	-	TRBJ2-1	TGTGCCAGTAGTATAATGGGGGCCTCATACGAGCAGTTCTTC	CASSIMGASYEQFF
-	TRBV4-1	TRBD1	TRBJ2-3	TGCGCCAGCAGCCAACCCAACAGGGGGGTCAGCACAGATACGCAGTATTTT	CASSQPNRGVSTDTQYF
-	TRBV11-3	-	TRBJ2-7	TGTGCCAGCAGCTTAGAGGGGGGGCAGGGGTCCGCCTACGAGCAGTACTTC	CASSLEGGQGSAYEQYF
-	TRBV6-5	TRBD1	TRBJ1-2	TGTGCCAGCAGGCGGACAGGGGGCTATGGCTACACCTTC	CASRRTGGYGYTF
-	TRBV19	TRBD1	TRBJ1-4	TGTGCCAGTAGTTCGGGACAGGGTAATGAAAAACTGTTTTTT	CASSSGQGNEKLFF
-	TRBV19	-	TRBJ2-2	TGTGCCAGTCATTCCCTCCGCGGCTACCTTTTAAACACCGGGGAGCTGTTTTTT	CASHSLRGYLLNTGELFF
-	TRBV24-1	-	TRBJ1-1	TGTGCCACCAGTGACACTCGGACAGCCAACACTGAAGCTTTCTTT	CATSDTRTANTEAFF
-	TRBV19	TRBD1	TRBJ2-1	TGTGCCAGTAGTACCACGGACAGGGGACTCTACAATGAGCAGTTCTTC	CASSTTDRGLYNEQFF
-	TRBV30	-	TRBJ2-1	TGTGCCTGGAGCTTTCATAGGGGGGGCAATGAGCAGTTCTTC	CAWSFHRGGNEQFF
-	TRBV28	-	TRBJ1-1	TGTGCCAGCAGTCTTGCAGGGGATGGGGGTCAAACTGAAGCTTTCTTT	CASSLAGDGGQTEAFF